This is a list of T cell receptor beta chains from one sample in a study of metastatic and nonmetastatic thyroid tumors. Through MiXCR, TCRdb re-clonotyped the PCR reads. Among tens of thousands of clones listed, over 15% were seen once. Specimen: blood. These receptors all stem from a female donor with papillary thyroid cancer or a benign thyroid nodule (not recorded which). Some clones in this sample may be carry-over from other donors' samples. Each CDR3 is given with its conserved first and last residue. The D gene is left open where the match is weak. Clone size is stated in some rows and not others, as once, few, many or a class when expanded.

j_call: TRBJ2-2
v_call: TRBV6-2/TRBV6-3
clone_size: medium-sized
d_call: NA
cdr3_aa: CASSYRDTGELFF
cdr3_nt: TGTGCCAGCAGTTACAGGGACACCGGGGAGCTGTTTTTT

j_call: TRBJ2-5
v_call: TRBV6-1
clone_size: many
d_call: NA
cdr3_aa: CASSSGNQYF
cdr3_nt: TGTGCCAGCAGTTCTGGAAACCAGTACTTC

j_call: TRBJ2-7
v_call: TRBV28
clone_size: NA
d_call: NA
cdr3_aa: CASIYSWGEGGGEQYF
cdr3_nt: TGTGCCAGCATCTACTCATGGGGGGAAGGAGGGGGCGAGCAGTACTTC

j_call: TRBJ2-7
v_call: TRBV12-3/TRBV12-4
clone_size: NA
d_call: TRBD1
cdr3_aa: CARGQGSYEQYF
cdr3_nt: TGTGCCAGGGGACAGGGGTCCTACGAGCAGTACTTC

j_call: TRBJ2-1
v_call: TRBV4-1
clone_size: many
d_call: TRBD1
cdr3_aa: CASSQEEGQVNEQFF
cdr3_nt: TGCGCCAGCAGCCAGGAGGAGGGACAGGTCAATGAGCAGTTCTTC

j_call: TRBJ1-5
v_call: TRBV18
clone_size: many
d_call: TRBD1
cdr3_aa: CASSPQGADQPQHF
cdr3_nt: TGTGCCAGCTCACCACAGGGGGCGGATCAGCCCCAGCATTTT

j_call: TRBJ2-3
v_call: TRBV3-1
clone_size: many
d_call: NA
cdr3_aa: CASSPPGSTDTQYF
cdr3_nt: TGTGCCAGCAGCCCGCCGGGGAGCACAGATACGCAGTATTTT

j_call: TRBJ1-3
v_call: TRBV4-2
clone_size: many
d_call: NA
cdr3_aa: CASSRGRSSGNTIYF
cdr3_nt: TGTGCCAGCAGCCGGGGCAGAAGCTCTGGAAACACCATATATTTT

j_call: TRBJ1-2
v_call: TRBV15
clone_size: many
d_call: NA
cdr3_aa: CATSRDGRGAGYTF
cdr3_nt: TGTGCCACCAGCAGAGATGGACGGGGCGCGGGCTACACCTTC

j_call: TRBJ2-3
v_call: TRBV9
clone_size: NA
d_call: NA
cdr3_aa: CASRVDKTSTDTQYF
cdr3_nt: TGTGCCAGCAGAGTAGATAAAACTAGTACAGATACGCAGTATTTT

j_call: TRBJ1-3
v_call: TRBV6-1
clone_size: many
d_call: TRBD1
cdr3_aa: CASRDRASGNTIYF
cdr3_nt: TGTGCCAGCAGGGACAGGGCGTCTGGAAACACCATATATTTT

j_call: TRBJ1-3
v_call: TRBV11-2
clone_size: NA
d_call: TRBD1
cdr3_aa: CASSFDRAGNTIYF
cdr3_nt: TGTGCCAGCAGTTTCGACAGGGCTGGAAACACCATATATTTT

j_call: TRBJ2-1
v_call: TRBV24-1
clone_size: many
d_call: TRBD1
cdr3_aa: CATSVAQWDRGPRGQFF
cdr3_nt: TGTGCCACCAGTGTGGCCCAATGGGACAGGGGACCCCGGGGGCAGTTCTTC

j_call: TRBJ2-2
v_call: TRBV6-2/TRBV6-3
clone_size: many
d_call: NA
cdr3_aa: CASSYPGELFF
cdr3_nt: TGTGCCAGCAGTTACCCCGGGGAGCTGTTTTTT

j_call: TRBJ2-7
v_call: TRBV20-1
clone_size: many
d_call: NA
cdr3_aa: CSASSHEGTYEQYF
cdr3_nt: TGCAGTGCTAGTTCGCACGAGGGGACCTACGAGCAGTACTTC

j_call: TRBJ1-2
v_call: TRBV28
clone_size: many
d_call: NA
cdr3_aa: CASSTGLIRDGYTF
cdr3_nt: TGTGCCAGCAGTACCGGACTTATTCGGGATGGCTACACCTTC

j_call: TRBJ1-1
v_call: TRBV20-1
clone_size: many
d_call: NA
cdr3_aa: CSASVPGVNTEAFF
cdr3_nt: TGCAGTGCTAGTGTCCCAGGGGTGAACACTGAAGCTTTCTTT

j_call: TRBJ2-1
v_call: TRBV6-4
clone_size: medium-sized
d_call: TRBD2
cdr3_aa: CASSDSTSGSNEQFF
cdr3_nt: TGTGCCAGCAGTGACTCGACTAGCGGGAGCAATGAGCAGTTCTTC

j_call: TRBJ2-1
v_call: TRBV10-1
clone_size: many
d_call: NA
cdr3_aa: CASSESRASSYNEQFF
cdr3_nt: TGCGCCAGCAGTGAGTCCAGGGCTAGCTCCTACAATGAGCAGTTCTTC

j_call: TRBJ1-6
v_call: TRBV28
clone_size: NA
d_call: NA
cdr3_aa: CAVKSGEEVPPLHF
cdr3_nt: TGTGCCGTAAAATCAGGGGAGGAGGTTCCACCCCTCCACTTT

j_call: TRBJ2-7
v_call: TRBV28
clone_size: NA
d_call: TRBD2
cdr3_aa: CAINVPGTSGRAVEQYF
cdr3_nt: TGTGCCATCAATGTCCCCGGGACTAGCGGGAGGGCCGTTGAGCAGTACTTC

j_call: TRBJ1-1
v_call: TRBV10-1
clone_size: many
d_call: NA
cdr3_aa: CASSDWGLGGFSFF
cdr3_nt: TGCGCCAGCAGTGATTGGGGACTAGGGGGTTTTTCTTTCTTT

j_call: TRBJ1-2
v_call: TRBV6-2/TRBV6-3
clone_size: NA
d_call: TRBD1
cdr3_aa: CASSYSGCTWTGTNYGYTF
cdr3_nt: TGTGCCAGCAGTTACTCTGGGTGTACCTGGACAGGGACTAACTATGGCTACACCTTC

j_call: TRBJ1-1
v_call: TRBV12-3/TRBV12-4
clone_size: NA
d_call: NA
cdr3_aa: CASILYTGWHTEAFF
cdr3_nt: TGTGCCAGCATTCTTTACACAGGGTGGCACACTGAAGCTTTCTTT

j_call: TRBJ1-1
v_call: TRBV5-1
clone_size: many
d_call: NA
cdr3_aa: CASSLVPGGNTEAFF
cdr3_nt: TGCGCCAGCAGCTTGGTTCCGGGGGGCAACACTGAAGCTTTCTTT

j_call: TRBJ2-7
v_call: TRBV20-1
clone_size: NA
d_call: NA
cdr3_aa: CSATGTEGMIEQYF
cdr3_nt: TGCAGTGCTACCGGGACCGAGGGGATGATCGAGCAGTACTTC